The TCR beta chain under discussion was sequenced for a study of CD8+CD57+ T cells in acquired aplastic anemia. In the study overall: The mean DNA yield obtained from sorted CD4+ and CD8+ cells came to approximately 3.2 ug.

The use of genomic DNA as template underpinned the TCR beta VDJ and CDR3 profiling. MiXCR, applied by TCRdb to the reads, yields one record per CDR3 protein. This table holds approximately 160,000 distinct CDR3 sequences, roughly 50% found once. The CDR3 covers 12 residues. The J segment lost 15 bases and the V segment lost 5 bases, leaving 8 bases of the junction unmatched. CDR1 and CDR2 from the germline V gene are SEHNR and FQNEAQ (reference sequence). The patients chosen for sequencing had shown expansion of CD8+CD57+ cells (detected by flow cytometry). By the time of blood sampling, patients had still received no therapy.

This TCR derives from a human donor with aplastic anemia. Sequenced sample: sorted CD4+, CD8+, or CD8+CD57+ T cells (not recorded which) from PBMCs. This chain connects TRBV7-9 to TRBJ2-1, with TRBD2 matching over 9 bases. The CDR3 nucleotides read TGTGCCAGCAGCAGAGAGCGGGGGGAACGGTTCTTC. Residues: CASSRERGERFF.